The text below deals with one T cell receptor beta chain. It has no known antigen specificity. The sample holds no much larger clone one base away, and base qualities are not on file. The immunoSEQ Assay, a bias-controlled multiplex PCR, was used to amplify TCRbeta CDR3 regions from genomic DNA. The paper's processing steps were these. Nucleated cell counts per sample were estimated from amplification of reference gene primers within the assay. To quantify the absolute abundance of each unique TCRbeta CDR3 rearrangement, sequence reads were collapsed and filtered. Productive Simpson clonality was computed per sample as the square root of Simpson's diversity index over productive rearrangements. TCRdb took over this immuneACCESS table, retaining in-frame rearrangements with V and J assigned. Such tables are incomplete; in checked studies, under half of the missing clones stem from an unresolved V gene, and the remainder is unexplained. That table is the source of V, J and clone size, and D and trimming were worked out from the DNA. The sample table holds about 220,000 clones, of which about four fifths were seen once. Around 4.6% of the sample rests with the top ten.

Participants in the prospective study were enrolled through a virtual design, were aged about 18 to 89 years, and lived in roughly 24 United States geographic areas. To assign participants to cohorts, the prospective study relied on clinical history that participants themselves reported in a screening survey and a study questionnaire. Exposed participants had been in contact, within 2 weeks of entering the study, with a person who had a PCR-confirmed or clinician-diagnosed case of COVID-19. Mobile phlebotomists in the prospective study collected whole blood, serum and a nasopharyngeal or oropharyngeal swab from every participant. Prospective study participants could optionally give additional blood draws and questionnaires over an approximately two-month period. Before DNA extraction, prospective study blood samples were shipped either frozen or at room temperature. The data were obtained in a study of blood T cell repertoires in COVID-19 (dated by TCRdb to the early 2020s). In terms of the full investigation: Samples from collaborators originated in the United States, Italy and Spain and spanned both the acute and convalescent phases of COVID-19. The prospective study material was composed of cDNA or gDNA derived from T cells, B-cell-depleted T cells, or PBMCs. The dataset comprised deeply sampled blood TCRbeta repertoires from subjects exposed to, actively infected with, or recovered from COVID-19. The repertoires were made available in a free public database intended to serve as a resource for research on the immune response to SARS-CoV-2. Samples were obtained from the ongoing ImmuneRACE study (first 160 participants) and from over a thousand subjects provided by 6 global collaborators. Nearly every sample came with metadata listing a de-identified subject ID, COVID-19 status, age in years and sex. Where available, HLA class I and class II types were taken from metadata supplied by the sample provider and were not determined by assay-based typing. Study-wide conclusions, independent of this receptor: How much clinical and demographic metadata was included differed by source and by participant, and the metadata was provided uncurated.

The CDR3, from cysteine to phenylalanine, totals 15 residues. Of the read, only the CDR3 DNA is kept; its 45 bases are in frame from base 1. CDR1 and CDR2 were assigned from the germline V gene as SGDLS and YYNGEE. Compared with germline, V lacks 3 bases and J lacks 4 bases; bases without a gene match: 5. Sequencing input: PBMCs or T cells enriched from blood (not recorded which). This TCR derives from a woman aged 45 to 65 who had been exposed to COVID-19. The chain is encoded by TRBV9 joined to TRBJ2-3; TRBD1 lines up with 10 middle nucleotides. The sequenced DNA is TGTGCCAGCAGCGGACAGGGGGCACACGCAGATACGCAGTATTTT. Its translation is CASSGQGAHADTQYF.